The 11 T cell receptor beta chains reported below all come from one sample, sequenced in a study of blood T cell repertoires in COVID-19 (dated by TCRdb to the early 2020s). Libraries were prepared through the immunoSEQ multiplex PCR assay. TCRdb provides this immuneACCESS table in a form limited to in-frame rearrangements. Some clones are lacking; in checked studies, under half of them reflect an unresolved V gene, and why the rest are absent is not known. Counted in this sample were just over 650,000 clones; around 89% of them appeared once. The top ten constitute around 0.3% of the sample. Sequencing was done on a sample of peripheral blood. The source of these receptors is a woman aged 18-29 years with acute or convalescent COVID-19.

This clone was counted between two and nine times. The chain is built from TRBV2 and TRBJ1-4; D remains ambiguous. The CDR3 has 15 amino acids. Germline assignment: CDR1 SNHLY and CDR2 FYNNEI. Trimming removed 6 bases at V and 5 bases at J, with 16 bases between. The CDR3 loop is CASRKTRVGNEKLFF. CDR3 in DNA: TGTGCCAGCAGAAAGACCCGCGTGGGCAATGAAAAACTGTTTTTT.

The CDR3 DNA is TGTGCCAGCAGTGAATTGGCGGATTCCTACGAGCAGTACTTC. This sequence encodes CASSELADSYEQYF. This sequence joins TRBV25-1 and TRBJ2-7; D uncertain. Germline CDR1 is MGHDK and CDR2 is SYGVNS. V shed 1 base and J shed 1 base, with 8 bases lying between them. The length of the CDR3 is 14 residues.

This clone was observed a single time. The J gene is TRBJ2-7, the V gene TRBV27; the match to TRBD1 covers 8 bases. V dropped 5 bases and J dropped 6; count of bases not matched to a gene: 6. Germline CDR1 is MNHEY and CDR2 is SMNVEV (reference sequence). The CDR3 has 13 amino acids. CDR3 DNA sequence: TGTGCCAGCAGTCCCTACAGGGGGAGCGAGCAGTACTTC. This encodes CASSPYRGSEQYF.

V and J are TRBV10-3 and TRBJ2-7, with 9 positions matching TRBD1. This CDR3 contains 14 residues. J gave up 2 bases and V 10 bases, and 9 bases lay outside the gene matches. Germline V gene lookup returns CDR1 ENHRY and CDR2 SYGVKD. The CDR3: CASEGQGKTYEQYF. As DNA, the CDR3 is TGTGCCAGCGAGGGACAGGGCAAAACCTACGAGCAGTACTTC.

The chain recombines TRBV3-1 (or the pseudogene TRBV3-2) with TRBJ1-4, with D hard to call. With 1 base removed from V and 8 bases from J, the gap between germline ends came to 11 bases. The germline V gene has CDR1 LGHDT and CDR2 YNNKEL (reference sequence). There are 14 residues in the CDR3. CDR3 sequence: CASSQAAGEEKLFF. Here the CDR3 DNA reads TGTGCCAGCAGCCAAGCGGCTGGAGAAGAAAAACTGTTTTTT.

This chain links TRBV7-9 with TRBJ2-3; 12 nucleotides match TRBD2. V lost 4 bases, J lost 3 bases, and 5 bases stayed unmatched. Germline V gene lookup returns CDR1 SEHNR and CDR2 FQNEAQ (reference sequence). The CDR3 sequence is 16 residues long. The CDR3 here is CASSSPLAGGTDTQYF. The CDR3 region has the DNA TGTGCCAGCAGCTCCCCACTAGCGGGGGGAACAGATACGCAGTATTTT.

The genes are TRBV3-1 (or the pseudogene TRBV3-2) and TRBJ2-3; 7 positions match TRBD1. The CDR3 is 15 amino acids. J was trimmed by 0 bases and V by 4 bases; bases with no gene match: 4. Germline V gene sequence: CDR1 LGHDT, CDR2 YNNKEL (reference sequence). CDR3 sequence: CASSPRGLSTDTQYF. The DNA of the CDR3 is TGTGCCAGCAGCCCAAGGGGGCTTAGCACAGATACGCAGTATTTT.

Only one count was recorded for this clone. The J gene is TRBJ1-6, the V gene TRBV4-2; 8 nucleotides line up with TRBD1. The trim removed 2 bases at V and 6 bases at J, leaving 6 bases unmatched. Germline V gene data show CDR1 as LGHNA and CDR2 as YNFKEQ. This CDR3 region has 16 residues. The CDR3 region has the DNA TGTGCCAGCAGCCAATTAACGACAGGGGCTAATTCACCCCTCCACTTT. It encodes CASSQLTTGANSPLHF.

The chain joins TRBV7-3 to TRBJ2-3, with TRBD2 matching over 10 bases. The V and J ends lost 2 bases and 5 bases, in that order; junction bases with no gene match: 13. CDR1 and CDR2 (germline): SGHTA, FQGTGA. The CDR3 has 18 residues. The CDR3 region is CASSLGPPGLAGVDTQYF. Written as DNA, the CDR3 is TGTGCCAGCAGCTTAGGCCCCCCCGGGCTAGCGGGGGTAGATACGCAGTATTTT.

This chain joins TRBV6-4 and TRBJ1-5; 10 positions agree with TRBD1. The J segment lost 6 bases and the V segment lost 4 bases, leaving 12 bases of the junction unmatched. Germline V gene lookup returns CDR1 MRHNA and CDR2 SNTAGT. The CDR3 runs 17 residues. The CDR3 sequence: CASSVESDRGEGQPQHF. The CDR3 coding sequence is TGTGCCAGCAGTGTTGAATCGGACAGGGGGGAGGGTCAGCCCCAGCATTTT.

This chain joins TRBV5-1 and TRBJ1-4; TRBD1 might be the D (5 bases). The length of the CDR3 is 15 residues. Germline V gene data show CDR1 as SGHRS and CDR2 as YFSETQ. Trimming took 0 bases from V and 8 from J, leaving 14 bases between them. The CDR3 spells CASSLAGGRREKLFF. In DNA, the CDR3 is TGCGCCAGCAGCTTGGCCGGGGGGAGAAGGGAAAAACTGTTTTTT.